These 13 T cell receptor beta chains came from one sample sequenced in a study of blood T cell repertoires in COVID-19. Profiled with immunoSEQ multiplex PCR; TCRdb holds only in-frame clones, not every one. The sample has some 190,000 clones; 82% are singletons. Sequences were obtained from peripheral blood. These receptors came from a woman of 80 years or more with active or convalescent COVID-19.

The gene calls are TRBV19 and TRBJ2-1; tentative D call: TRBD1 (7 bases). Germline CDR1 LNHDA, CDR2 SQIVND (reference sequence). This CDR3 is 14 amino acids long. The V end was cut by 6 bases, the J end by 5 bases, with 14 bases between. This CDR3 is CASSRQGGNNEQFF. For the CDR3, the DNA is TGTGCCAGTAGCCGACAGGGAGGTAACAATGAGCAGTTCTTC.

The chain combines TRBV27 with TRBJ2-1; the match to TRBD2 covers 7 bases. The CDR3 has 18 residues. Germline loops: CDR1 MNHEY, CDR2 SMNVEV (reference sequence). The trim removed 4 bases at V and 7 bases at J, leaving 19 bases unmatched. CDR3 DNA sequence: TGTGCCAGCAGTTCCCCCCGTCGGGGGAGAAGTAGCGGGAATGAGCAGTTCTTC. It translates to CASSSPRRGRSSGNEQFF.

This clone was detected only a few times. V is TRBV27 and J is TRBJ1-2; a weak D match, TRBD1 (6 bases). With 3 bases removed from V and 1 base from J, the gap between germline ends came to 6 bases. CDR1 is MNHEY and CDR2 is SMNVEV in the germline V gene (reference sequence). The CDR3 sequence is 13 residues long. In DNA form, the CDR3 reads TGTGCCAGCAGTTTCAGGGGTAACTATGGCTACACCTTC. Protein sequence: CASSFRGNYGYTF.

The V and J genes are TRBV19 and TRBJ1-2, with 7 bases fitting TRBD1. CDR3 length: 14 residues. J lost 4 bases, V lost 6 bases, and 8 bases had no gene match. Germline CDR1 reads LNHDA; CDR2 reads SQIVND (reference sequence). The chain's CDR3 is CASSPTGSGYGYTF. In nucleotides, the CDR3 is TGTGCCAGTAGCCCGACAGGGTCTGGCTATGGCTACACCTTC.

This clone was observed once. The rearrangement links TRBV21-1 to TRBJ2-5; the table's D call, TRBD1, was not checked against the DNA. TRBV21-1 is assigned pseudogene status. The CDR3 runs 17 residues. The CDR3 DNA reads TGTGCCAGCAGCAAAGGGGGCACTCGACCCAGGGGAGAGACCCAGTACTTC. Translating gives CASSKGGTRPRGETQYF.

V and J are TRBV6-2 or TRBV6-3 and TRBJ2-7; 10 bases are a match to TRBD2. The CDR3 spans 14 residues. CDR1 is MNHEY, CDR2 SVGEGT, per germline. Unmatched junction bases numbered 6, after V lost 3 bases and J lost 7 bases. The CDR3, as DNA: TGTGCCAGCAGTTATTACAGCGGGAGGGGGGAGCAGTACTTC. Its protein is CASSYYSGRGEQYF.

The chain employs TRBV25-1 and TRBJ2-5; D is possibly TRBD1 (7 bases). Germline CDR1 and CDR2: MGHDK and SYGVNS. V lost 4 bases to trimming and J lost 5 bases, with 20 bases between them. CDR3 size: 16 residues. The CDR3 region is CASSGARRGALETQYF. CDR3 in DNA: TGTGCCAGCAGTGGGGCCCGCAGGGGGGCTCTCGAGACCCAGTACTTC. The variable domain in full, with the rest retrieved from reference TRBV25-1 and TRBJ2-5, is EADIYQTPRYLVIGTGKKITLECSQTMGHDKMYWYQQDPGMELHLIHYSYGVNSTEKGDLSSESTVSRIRTEHFPLTLESARPSHTSQYLCASSGARRGALETQYFGPGTRLLVL.

The chain couples TRBV5-1 to TRBJ1-6; 7 nucleotides line up with TRBD1. V shed 4 bases and J 10 bases; nucleotides not matched to a gene: 11. Germline V lookup: CDR1 SGHRS, CDR2 YFSETQ. The CDR3 has 15 amino acids. This chain's CDR3 is CASSPAGQVGSPLHF. The CDR3 region has the DNA TGCGCCAGCAGCCCAGCTGGACAGGTTGGATCACCCCTCCACTTT.

V usage is TRBV19 and J usage is TRBJ1-5; D ambiguous. The ends were cut back, 8 bases at V and 0 bases at J, with 14 bases in the middle. The CDR3 is made up of 15 amino acids. Germline assignment: CDR1 LNHDA and CDR2 SQIVND (reference sequence). DNA of the CDR3: TGTGCCAGTGGGCGTACCCGTTATAGCAATCAGCCCCAGCATTTT. It specifies CASGRTRYSNQPQHF.

The rearrangement uses TRBV19 and TRBJ1-3; no clear D. Per the germline V gene, CDR1 is LNHDA and CDR2 is SQIVND (reference sequence). V dropped 6 bases and J dropped 2 bases, with 20 bases sitting between them. There are 17 residues in the CDR3. The CDR3 DNA is TGTGCCAGTAGAAGATACGAGGGTGGAAGCGCTGGAAACACCATATATTTT. This sequence encodes CASRRYEGGSAGNTIYF.

This chain uses TRBV2 with TRBJ2-7, with 7 bases matching TRBD2. Germline lookup yields CDR1 SNHLY and CDR2 FYNNEI. There are 15 residues in the CDR3. With 7 bases clipped from V and 4 bases from J, the junction kept 13 bases outside the gene matches. CDR3 coding DNA: TGTGCCAGCAACGCAATCGGAGGGAGGGTATACGAGCAGTACTTC. The encoded protein is CASNAIGGRVYEQYF.

This rearrangement joins TRBV2 to TRBJ1-3, with 7 nucleotides matching TRBD1. J gave up 4 bases and V 5 bases, and 2 bases lay outside the gene matches. Germline V lookup: CDR1 SNHLY, CDR2 FYNNEI. This CDR3 is 13 amino acids long. The CDR3 is CASSRGLGNTIYF. CDR3 nucleotides: TGTGCCAGCAGTAGGGGGCTGGGAAACACCATATATTTT.

The chain links TRBV6-6 to TRBJ2-7; D is perhaps TRBD1 (6 bases). The CDR3 contains 14 residues. Germline-derived CDR1 and CDR2 are MNHNY and SVGAGI (reference sequence). V shed 7 bases and J shed 1 base, with 14 bases lying between them. In nucleotides, the CDR3 is TGTGCCAGCATCGAACCAGGGGCTTCCTACGAGCAGTACTTC. Its translation: CASIEPGASYEQYF.